The TCR beta chain under discussion was sequenced for a study of spatial heterogeneity in lung cancer (dated by TCRdb to between 2018 and 2020). About the full investigation: Samples were obtained from over 70 patients with early-stage, untreated non-small cell lung cancer from the lung TRACERx cohort. Follow-up PBMC samples were sequenced whenever available, with a median time to follow-up of roughly 22 months after resection. Beta-chain transcripts were consistently detected in greater numbers than alpha-chain transcripts, which likely reflects a higher abundance of beta-chain transcripts. In the raw uncorrected reads, each unique combination of TCR and UMI appeared on average more than ten times. In non-small cell lung cancer, the study quantitatively compared TCR alpha and beta repertoires across several tumor regions, matched nontumor lung, and blood. Nonsynonymous mutation counts, determined by whole-exome sequencing of tumor tissue, were related to TCR repertoire features. At surgery, both alpha and beta chains were TCR-sequenced in some 220 tumor regions, approximately 64 matched nontumor lung samples and 56 PBMC samples. Findings and caveats that apply to the study as a whole: Comparisons of baseline and follow-up blood repertoires included only around 14 patients. Ubiquitous expanded tumor TCRs were detected in blood more often at tumor resection than at routine follow-up. Additional single-cell paired TCR alpha and beta sequencing was considered necessary to confirm, at a functional level, the hypothesis that regional TCRs recognize regional mutations.

V lost 2 bases and J lost 11 bases; the stretch between them is 15 bases long. CDR1 and CDR2 are read off the germline V gene (reference sequence) as SGHAT and FQDESV. The CDR3 goes from the cysteine to the phenylalanine over 13 residues. The kept DNA is CDR3 alone, 39 bases in frame from the first base. The sample's time point label, in plain terms: blood at routine non-recurrence follow-up after resection. Whole RNA extracted from tumor and nontumor lung tissue, or from cryopreserved PBMC samples, was used for TCR sequencing without cell sorting. Patients were selected for TCR sequencing only if sufficient RNA was available from at least two tumor regions. Libraries were made using 5' RACE. TCRdb shows the sequencer as NextSeq 500. To allow correction of PCR and sequencing errors, the TCR library protocol tagged every TCR cDNA molecule with a unique molecular identifier. The paper's processing steps were these. TCR identification, UMI-based error correction and CDR3 extraction were performed with Decombinator tools. TCRs above a frequency of 2 per 1,000, corresponding to the top 1% of the tumor frequency distribution, were defined as expanded. Renyi diversity was computed with the R vegan package after each repertoire had been subsampled 100 times to 5,000 TCRs. CDR3 similarity networks were built from amino acid triplet string-kernel similarity, connecting CDR3s with pairwise similarity above 0.82. Through fastp at Q25 and MiXCR, TCRdb rebuilt clones from the public reads, retaining in-frame beta chains. Rows with a matching CDR3 protein are joined into one entry that keeps the most common DNA and genes. The V and J calls come from TCRdb's annotation, not from the publication. Here the sample has 110,000 or so distinct CDR3 sequences; less than 14% occur a single time. The biggest ten clones account for 20% to 25% of the sample.

This clonotype was observed a handful of times. It lacks a known antigen. Base qualities are not recorded, but no much larger clone differs from it by a single base. The TCR comes from a female donor with early-stage non-small cell lung cancer. Here the chain combines TRBV11-1 and TRBJ1-1; no D gene call is confident. The source material was PBMCs, sampled at follow-up. The nucleotide sequence is given as TGTGCCAGCAGCTTATCCCACACACCAGGTGCTTTCTTT. Translated, it reads CASSLSHTPGAFF.